Listed here are 7 T cell receptor beta chains from one sample, sequenced in a study of T-cell reconstitution after alpha-beta-depleted transplantation in children. Preparing the TCRbeta library involved the use of unique molecular identifiers. TCRdb re-called the PCR reads with MiXCR, one entry per CDR3 protein. The sample has roughly 400,000 distinct CDR3 sequences, 43% seen once; the top ten hold under 30%. This specimen consisted of PBMCs, obtained before TCRalphabeta/CD19-depleted stem cell transplant. Receptors originate from a girl aged 2 to 9 with aplastic anemia, due to receive a stem cell transplant.

This clonotype was observed many times. The J gene is TRBJ2-1, the V gene TRBV6-5, with D unresolved. The germline CDR1 and CDR2 sequences are MNHEY and SVGAGI. The CDR3 has 13 residues. Trimming stripped 5 bases from V and 7 bases from J, with 12 bases between. In nucleotides, the CDR3 is TGTGCCAGCAGTCACGGCTCTGTGAATGAGCAGTTCTTC. Translation: CASSHGSVNEQFF.

This clonotype was found many times. The genes are TRBV4-1 and TRBJ1-2; possible D gene TRBD1, 5 bases. In germline, CDR1 is MGHRA, CDR2 YSYEKL. The length of the CDR3 is 14 residues. V lost 4 bases to trimming and J lost 8 bases, with 17 bases between them. The DNA of the CDR3 is TGCGCCAGCAGCCGTTCCAGGGATGCTGAGGGCTACACCTTC. Translation gives CASSRSRDAEGYTF.

The chain uses TRBV20-1 and TRBJ2-3; 7 bases map to TRBD2. CDR3 size: 13 residues. Germline CDR1 reads DFQATT; CDR2 reads SNEGSKA (reference sequence). Trimming removed 6 bases from V and 0 bases from J; junction bases left unmatched: 3. The CDR3 DNA sequence: TGCAGTGCCCCGGGGGGTAGCACAGATACGCAGTATTTT. It is translated as CSAPGGSTDTQYF.

The chain uses TRBV5-1 and TRBJ2-2; TRBD2 aligns across 10 bases. Germline CDR1 and CDR2: SGHRS and YFSETQ. This CDR3 has 17 residues. Losses at the gene ends were 0 bases for V and 8 bases for J; bases not matched to a gene: 10. CDR3 protein: CASSLAVPGLASGELFF. The CDR3 nucleotides read TGCGCCAGCAGCTTGGCCGTCCCGGGACTAGCGTCGGGGGAGCTGTTTTTT.

The chain links TRBV5-1 to TRBJ2-3; D possibly corresponds to TRBD2 (6 bases). The CDR3 length is 16 residues. Trimming shortened V by 1 base and J by 4 bases, and 16 bases separated the two germline ends. CDR1 and CDR2 (germline): SGHRS, YFSETQ. In DNA form, the CDR3 reads TGCGCCAGCAGCTTGATACTAGCAGTGGACTCAGATACGCAGTATTTT. Encoded protein: CASSLILAVDSDTQYF.

The chain joins TRBV28 to TRBJ2-3, with D possibly matching TRBD2 (6 bases). Per the germline V gene, CDR1 is MDHEN and CDR2 is SYDVKM. Trimming took 5 bases from V and 0 from J, leaving 15 bases between them. The CDR3 runs 16 residues. The CDR3 is CASSPPRLVSTDTQYF. In DNA, the CDR3 is TGTGCCAGCAGTCCCCCCCGACTAGTAAGCACAGATACGCAGTATTTT.

This chain uses TRBV7-9 with TRBJ2-7; D is unclear. V was shortened by 8 bases and J by 0 bases, with 14 bases between the two germline ends. Per the germline V gene, CDR1 is SEHNR and CDR2 is FQNEAQ (reference sequence). This CDR3 comprises 14 residues. CDR3 in amino acids: CASGNTGPSYEQYF. The CDR3 bases are TGTGCCAGCGGAAATACCGGGCCCTCCTACGAGCAGTACTTC.